This T cell receptor (beta chain) came from a study of shared clonotypes between healthy human individuals. The repertoire was sequenced with immunoSEQ multiplex PCR; TCRdb's copy has only in-frame clones and lacks some. The sample records about 1,900,000 clones, about 95% being singletons. In its sample, this clone was seen once. Terminally differentiated effector memory CD45RA+ cells were excluded from the naive CD8 cells, which were CD45RO-negative and positively selected for CCR7. Sequencing was done on a sample of naive CD8+ T cells sorted from blood. The source is a man between 18 and 29 years old in good health.

In DNA, the CDR3 is TGTGCCTGGACGTCCCTCGACAGTTATGGCTACACCTTC. Translation: CAWTSLDSYGYTF. This chain joins TRBV30 and TRBJ1-2; D might be TRBD1 (5 bases). The CDR3 covers 13 residues. The V end was cut by 4 bases, the J end by 5 bases, with 14 bases between. Per germline, CDR1 GTSNPN and CDR2 SVGIG (reference sequence).